This TCR beta chain was retrieved from a study of Tregs in tolerant kidney transplant recipients. Study observations and caveats: Expanding Tregs on activated donor B cells appeared to best identify donor-specific TCRbeta clones. Biological reproducibility was not directly addressed, but technical replication error appeared minimal.

This CDR3 has 17 amino acids. Looked up from germline, CDR1 is MDHEN and CDR2 is SYDVKM. The trim removed 5 bases at V and 3 bases at J, leaving 8 bases unmatched. Remarks on this clone: Its specificity is not known.

Method: immunoSEQ multiplex PCR; TCRdb's copy keeps in-frame clones and lacks some. The repertoire includes tens of thousands of clones, about 89% of them detected once, and about 0.76% sits in the top ten. Thawed PBMCs were FACS-sorted into unstimulated CD4+CD25+CD127- regulatory T cells, CD4+CD25- non-regulatory cells, CD4 and CD8 cells. An overnight rest at 37°C with 200 IU/ml IL-2 preceded regulatory T cell sorting from thawed PBMCs. The chain links TRBV28 to TRBJ2-5, with 14 nucleotides matching TRBD2. This sequence was found in a human donor in good health. The sequencing input was Tregs from blood. For the CDR3, the DNA is TGTGCCAGCAGTCAAGTAAAGACTAGCGGGGGGGAAGAGACCCAGTACTTC. Encoded protein: CASSQVKTSGGEETQYF.